Reported below is one T cell receptor (beta chain). The antigen remains undetermined. These data belong to a study of CD8 T cells in ankylosing spondylitis. General study points: Reactive arthritis synovial fluid and blood previously showed some of these motif variants. Clones tied to disease were said to be significantly enriched in matched ankylosing spondylitis synovial fluid. CD8+ cells made up the disease-linked clones, which were relatively rare in peripheral blood. Made up of under ten highly homologous variants, a TCR beta motif appeared characteristic of ankylosing spondylitis blood.

Construction of TCR beta libraries was performed using quantitative 5'-RACE with molecular barcodes. TCRdb passed the 5' RACE reads through MiXCR, listing each CDR3 protein once. This sample has fewer than 750,000 distinct CDR3 sequences, with under 20% found just once. Looked up from germline, CDR1 is SGHDT and CDR2 is YYEEEE. The CDR3 runs 14 residues. The ends were cut back, 0 bases at V and 7 bases at J, with 10 bases in the middle. The sequenced sample consisted of blood, either unsorted or a sorted T cell fraction (not recorded which). The rearrangement links TRBV5-6 to TRBJ1-4; no definite D call. This receptor was taken from a male donor with ankylosing spondylitis. For the CDR3, the DNA is TGTGCCAGCAGCTTGGCCCCAGAGGCTGAAAAACTGTTTTTT. It encodes CASSLAPEAEKLFF. Combining the CDR3 with reference TRBV5-6 and TRBJ1-4 gives the whole variable domain DAGVTQSPTHLIKTRGQQVTLRCSPKSGHDTVSWYQQALGQGPQFIFQYYEEEERQRGNFPDRFSGHQFPNYSSELNVNALLLGDSALYLCASSLAPEAEKLFFGSGTQLSVL.